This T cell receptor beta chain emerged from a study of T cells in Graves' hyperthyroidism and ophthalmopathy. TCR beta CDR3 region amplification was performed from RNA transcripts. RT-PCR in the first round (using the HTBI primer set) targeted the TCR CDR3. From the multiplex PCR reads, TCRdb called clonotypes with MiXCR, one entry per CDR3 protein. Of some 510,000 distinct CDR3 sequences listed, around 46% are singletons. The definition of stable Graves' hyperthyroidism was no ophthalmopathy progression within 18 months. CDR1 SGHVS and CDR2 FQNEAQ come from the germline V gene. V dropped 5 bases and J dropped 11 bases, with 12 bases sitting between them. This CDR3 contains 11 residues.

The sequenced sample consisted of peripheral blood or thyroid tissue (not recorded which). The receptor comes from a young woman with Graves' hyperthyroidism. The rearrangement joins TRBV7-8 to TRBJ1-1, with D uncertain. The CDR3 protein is CASSHLARAFF. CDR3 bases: TGTGCCAGCAGCCATCTCGCTCGGGCTTTCTTT.